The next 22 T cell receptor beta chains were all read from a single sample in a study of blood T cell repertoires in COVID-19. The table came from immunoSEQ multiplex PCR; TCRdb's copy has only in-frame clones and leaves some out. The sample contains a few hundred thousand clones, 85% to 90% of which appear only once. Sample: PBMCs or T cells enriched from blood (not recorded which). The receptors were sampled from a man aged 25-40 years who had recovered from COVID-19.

This CDR3 reads CASSRTGNQPQHF. The CDR3 bases are TGTGCCAGCAGCCGGACAGGCAATCAGCCCCAGCATTTT. The V call is TRBV12-3 or TRBV12-4, the J call TRBJ1-5; a weak D match, TRBD1 (6 bases). The length of the CDR3 is 13 residues. Trimming stripped 6 bases from V and 2 bases from J, with 8 bases between.

Written as DNA, the CDR3 is TGTGCCAGCAGCTTTGACATCGGAAACATTCAGTACTTC. This sequence encodes CASSFDIGNIQYF. The genes are TRBV7-3 and TRBJ2-4; no firm D call. CDR1 SGHTA and CDR2 FQGTGA come from the germline V gene. With 3 bases removed from V and 6 bases from J, the gap between germline ends came to 9 bases. CDR3 length: 13 amino acids.

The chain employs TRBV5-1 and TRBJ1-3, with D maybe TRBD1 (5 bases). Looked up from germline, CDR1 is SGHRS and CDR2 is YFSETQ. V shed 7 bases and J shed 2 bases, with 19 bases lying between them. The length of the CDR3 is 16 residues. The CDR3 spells CASQIRTSWTGNTIYF. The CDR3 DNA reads TGCGCCAGCCAAATTAGGACAAGCTGGACTGGAAACACCATATATTTT. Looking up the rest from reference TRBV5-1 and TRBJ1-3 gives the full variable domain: KAGVTQTPRYLIKTRGQQVTLSCSPISGHRSVSWYQQTPGQGLQFLFEYFSETQRNKGNFPGRFSGRQFSNSRSEMNVSTLELGDSALYLCASQIRTSWTGNTIYFGEGSWLTVV.

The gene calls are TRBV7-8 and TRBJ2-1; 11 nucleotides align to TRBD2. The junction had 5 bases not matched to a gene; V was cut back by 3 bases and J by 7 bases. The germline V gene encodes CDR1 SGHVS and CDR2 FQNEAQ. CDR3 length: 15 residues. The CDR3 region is CASSLGGLAGNEQFF. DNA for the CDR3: TGTGCCAGCAGCTTGGGAGGACTAGCGGGTAATGAGCAGTTCTTC.

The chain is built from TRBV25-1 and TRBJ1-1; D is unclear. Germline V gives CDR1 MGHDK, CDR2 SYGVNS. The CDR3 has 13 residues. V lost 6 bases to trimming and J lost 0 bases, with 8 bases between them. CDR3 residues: CASSPGVNTEAFF. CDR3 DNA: TGTGCCAGCAGCCCAGGTGTGAACACTGAAGCTTTCTTT.

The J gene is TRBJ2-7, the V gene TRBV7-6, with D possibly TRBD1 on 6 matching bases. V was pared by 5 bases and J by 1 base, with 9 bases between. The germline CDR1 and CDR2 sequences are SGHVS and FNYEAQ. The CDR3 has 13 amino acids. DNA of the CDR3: TGTGCCAGCAGCGATGGACAGTCCTACGAGCAGTACTTC. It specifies CASSDGQSYEQYF.

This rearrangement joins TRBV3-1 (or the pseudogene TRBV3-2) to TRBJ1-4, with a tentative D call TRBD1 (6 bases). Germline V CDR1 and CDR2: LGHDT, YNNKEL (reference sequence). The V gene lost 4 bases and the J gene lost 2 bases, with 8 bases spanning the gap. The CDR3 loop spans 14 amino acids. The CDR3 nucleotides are TGTGCCAGCAGCCCGAGGGGGACTAATGAAAAACTGTTTTTT. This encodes CASSPRGTNEKLFF.

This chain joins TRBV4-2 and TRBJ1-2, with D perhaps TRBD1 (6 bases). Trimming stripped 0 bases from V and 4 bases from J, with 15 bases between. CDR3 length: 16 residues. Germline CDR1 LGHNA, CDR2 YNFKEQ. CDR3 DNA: TGTGCCAGCAGCCAAGATTCAGGGGAGGGGGGCTATGGCTACACCTTC. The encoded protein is CASSQDSGEGGYGYTF.

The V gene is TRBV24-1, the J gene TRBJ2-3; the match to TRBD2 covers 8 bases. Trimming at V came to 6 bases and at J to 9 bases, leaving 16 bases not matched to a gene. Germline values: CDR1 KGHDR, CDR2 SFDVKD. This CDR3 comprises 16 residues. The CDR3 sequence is CATSKGAGGGAGTQYF. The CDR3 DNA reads TGTGCCACCAGTAAAGGGGCGGGAGGAGGGGCAGGGACGCAGTATTTT.

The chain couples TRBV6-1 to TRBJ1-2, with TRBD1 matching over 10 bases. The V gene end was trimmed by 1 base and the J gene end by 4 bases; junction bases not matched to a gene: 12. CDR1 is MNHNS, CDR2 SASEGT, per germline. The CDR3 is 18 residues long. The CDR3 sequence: CASSEDLTGGGGGYGYTF. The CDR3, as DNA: TGTGCCAGCAGTGAAGATTTGACAGGGGGCGGCGGTGGCTATGGCTACACCTTC.

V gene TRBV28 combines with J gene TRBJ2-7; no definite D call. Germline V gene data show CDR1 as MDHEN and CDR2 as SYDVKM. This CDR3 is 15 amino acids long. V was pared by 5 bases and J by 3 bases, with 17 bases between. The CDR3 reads CASSTAAPGDYEQYF. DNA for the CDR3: TGTGCCAGCAGTACCGCGGCACCTGGTGACTACGAGCAGTACTTC.

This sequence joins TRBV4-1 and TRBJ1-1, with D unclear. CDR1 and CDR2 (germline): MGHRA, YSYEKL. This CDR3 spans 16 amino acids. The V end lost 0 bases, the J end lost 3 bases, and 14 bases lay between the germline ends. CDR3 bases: TGCGCCAGCAGCCAAGATGGGAACGGCGGGTACACTGAAGCTTTCTTT. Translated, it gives CASSQDGNGGYTEAFF.

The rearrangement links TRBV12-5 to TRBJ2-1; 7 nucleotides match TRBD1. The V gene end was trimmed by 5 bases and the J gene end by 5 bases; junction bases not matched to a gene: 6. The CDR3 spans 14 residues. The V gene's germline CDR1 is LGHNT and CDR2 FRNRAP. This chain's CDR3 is CASGDTGQHNEQFF. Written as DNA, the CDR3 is TGTGCTAGTGGTGATACGGGACAGCACAATGAGCAGTTCTTC.

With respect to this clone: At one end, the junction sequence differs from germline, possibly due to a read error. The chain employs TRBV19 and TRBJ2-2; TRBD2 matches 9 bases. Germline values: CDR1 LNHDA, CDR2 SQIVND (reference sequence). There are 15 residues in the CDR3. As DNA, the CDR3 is TGTGCCAGTAGCATAGCGGGGGTGAACACCGGGGAGCTGTTTTTT. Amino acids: CASSIAGVNTGELFF.

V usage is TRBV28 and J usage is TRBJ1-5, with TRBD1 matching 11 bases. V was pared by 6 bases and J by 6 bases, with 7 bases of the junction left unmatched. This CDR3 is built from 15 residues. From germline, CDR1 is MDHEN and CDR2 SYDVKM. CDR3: CASRSGTGGTQPQHF. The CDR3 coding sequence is TGTGCCAGCAGGTCCGGGACAGGGGGTACTCAGCCCCAGCATTTT.

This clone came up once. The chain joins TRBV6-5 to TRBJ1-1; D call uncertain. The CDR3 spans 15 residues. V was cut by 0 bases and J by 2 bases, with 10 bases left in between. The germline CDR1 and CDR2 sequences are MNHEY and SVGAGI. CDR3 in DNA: TGTGCCAGCAGTTACTCGACACAAATCAACACTGAAGCTTTCTTT. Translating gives CASSYSTQINTEAFF.

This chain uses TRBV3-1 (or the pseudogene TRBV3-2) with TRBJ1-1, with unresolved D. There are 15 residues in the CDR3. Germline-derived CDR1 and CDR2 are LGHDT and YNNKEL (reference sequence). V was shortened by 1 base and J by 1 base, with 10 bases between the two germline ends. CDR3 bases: TGTGCCAGCAGCCAAGGCTCAACAACGAACACTGAAGCTTTCTTT. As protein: CASSQGSTTNTEAFF.

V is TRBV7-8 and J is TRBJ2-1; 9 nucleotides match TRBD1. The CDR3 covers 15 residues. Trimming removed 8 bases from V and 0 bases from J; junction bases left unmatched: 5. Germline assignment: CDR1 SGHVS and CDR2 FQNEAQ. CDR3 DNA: TGTGCCAGCGGACAGGGGATTAGCTCCTACAATGAGCAGTTCTTC. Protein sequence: CASGQGISSYNEQFF.

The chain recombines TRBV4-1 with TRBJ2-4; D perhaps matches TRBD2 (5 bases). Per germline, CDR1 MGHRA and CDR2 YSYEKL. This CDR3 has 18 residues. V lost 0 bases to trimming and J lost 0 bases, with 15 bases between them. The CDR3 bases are TGCGCCAGCAGCCAAGATCTGAGGGAGCGATTAGCCAAAAACATTCAGTACTTC. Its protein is CASSQDLRERLAKNIQYF.

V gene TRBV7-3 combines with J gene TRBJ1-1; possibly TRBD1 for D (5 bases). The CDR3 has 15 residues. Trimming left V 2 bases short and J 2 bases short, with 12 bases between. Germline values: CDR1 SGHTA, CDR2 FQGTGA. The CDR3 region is CASSLLQGENTEAFF. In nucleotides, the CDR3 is TGTGCCAGCAGCTTACTGCAGGGTGAAAACACTGAAGCTTTCTTT.

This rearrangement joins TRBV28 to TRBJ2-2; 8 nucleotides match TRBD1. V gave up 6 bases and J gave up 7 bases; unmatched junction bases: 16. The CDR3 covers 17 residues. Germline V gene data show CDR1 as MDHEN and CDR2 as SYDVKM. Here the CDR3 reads CASSPRWQGAFGGELFF. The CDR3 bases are TGTGCCAGCAGCCCTAGGTGGCAGGGGGCTTTTGGCGGGGAGCTGTTTTTT. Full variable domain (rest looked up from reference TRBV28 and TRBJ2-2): DVKVTQSSRYLVKRTGEKVFLECVQDMDHENMFWYRQDPGLGLRLIYFSYDVKMKEKGDIPEGYSVSREKKERFSLILESASTNQTSMYLCASSPRWQGAFGGELFFGEGSRLTVL.

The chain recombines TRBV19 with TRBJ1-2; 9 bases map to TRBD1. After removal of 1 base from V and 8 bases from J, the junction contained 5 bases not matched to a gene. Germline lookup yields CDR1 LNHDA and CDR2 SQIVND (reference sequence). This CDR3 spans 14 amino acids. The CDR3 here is CASSIGQGVEGYTF. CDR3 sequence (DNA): TGTGCCAGTAGTATAGGACAGGGGGTCGAGGGCTACACCTTC.